A selection of T cell receptor beta chains follows, all from one sample in a study of naive and memory T cell subsets. TCRdb fed the UMI-ligation and nested PCR reads into MiXCR, producing one record per CDR3 protein. This table has roughly 20,000 distinct CDR3 sequences, approximately 10% appearing once. The sequencing sample was made of central memory CD8+ T cells from blood. The receptors originated from a human donor in good health. Each CDR3 is given with its conserved first and last residue. The D gene is left open where the match is weak. Expanded clones are given a class, and other clones once, few, many or no size at all.

medium-sized,TRBV19,TRBJ2-1,-,TGTGCCAGTAGTAGAATAAAAAATGAGCAGTTCTTC,CASSRIKNEQFF
few,TRBV4-3,TRBJ2-5,-,TGCGCCAGCAGCCAAGATGTTGGGGACGGAGAGACCCAGTACTTC,CASSQDVGDGETQYF
-,TRBV6-5,TRBJ2-7,-,TGTGCCAGCAGACTAGGACCCCAGTACGAGCAGTACTTC,CASRLGPQYEQYF
many,TRBV11-2,TRBJ1-3,-,TGTGCCAGCAGCAAAGCAGGGGCAGGGGCTGGAAACACCATATATTTT,CASSKAGAGAGNTIYF
-,TRBV15,TRBJ2-5,TRBD2,TGTGCCACCGGAACAGGACTAGCGGTGAAAGAGACCCAGTACTTC,CATGTGLAVKETQYF
few,TRBV7-9,TRBJ2-7,-,TGTGCCAGCAGCCCTACTAGGGTATCGGGCTCCTACGAGCAGTACTTC,CASSPTRVSGSYEQYF
medium-sized,TRBV7-2,TRBJ1-5,-,TGTGCCAGCAGCTTAGACGACGGCTATAGCAATCAGCCCCAGCATTTT,CASSLDDGYSNQPQHF
many,TRBV27,TRBJ2-5,-,TGTGCCAGCAGTACAGGGACTAACCAAGAGACCCAGTACTTC,CASSTGTNQETQYF
few,TRBV6-6,TRBJ1-1,-,TGTGCCAGCAGTTACTCCTTGGAACACCTCGAGAGTGAAGCTTTCTTT,CASSYSLEHLESEAFF
-,TRBV19,TRBJ2-1,TRBD2,TGTGCCAGTACCACGGAGGGGCTAGCGGGAGTTTCCTACAATGAGCAGTTCTTC,CASTTEGLAGVSYNEQFF
few,TRBV5-4,TRBJ2-7,-,TGTGCCAGCAGCTTCACAACAGGGAACGAGCAGTACTTC,CASSFTTGNEQYF
many,TRBV4-1,TRBJ2-7,TRBD2,TGCGCCAGCAGCCAAGTGTCGGGAGGGGAATACGAGCAGTACTTC,CASSQVSGGEYEQYF
many,TRBV7-8,TRBJ2-3,TRBD2,TGTGCCAGCAGCTTAACGACTAGCGGGGGAACTAGCACAGATACGCAGTATTTT,CASSLTTSGGTSTDTQYF
many,TRBV3-1,TRBJ1-5,-,TGTGCCAGCAGCCACGGGAGGGGTGGGCAGCCCCAGCATTTT,CASSHGRGGQPQHF
medium-sized,TRBV2,TRBJ1-5,-,TGTGCCAGCACCGCGAAGACGGACACCCGACTGTGGACCCAGCATTTT,CASTAKTDTRLWTQHF
many,TRBV29-1,TRBJ1-3,TRBD1,TGCAGCGTTGTTCAGGGGGCGCCTGGAAACACCATATATTTT,CSVVQGAPGNTIYF
-,TRBV27,TRBJ1-5,-,TGTGCCAGCGGGCCCGAGGGGCAGCCCCAGCATTTT,CASGPEGQPQHF
many,TRBV11-2,TRBJ1-6,-,TGTGCCAGCAGCCGAATGGACTCACCCCTCCACTTT,CASSRMDSPLHF
-,TRBV6-5,TRBJ2-1,-,TGTGCCAGCAGTTACGGGGTACTGAATGAGCAGTTCTTC,CASSYGVLNEQFF
-,TRBV20-1,TRBJ1-5,TRBD1,TGCAGTGCTAGAGATCCGAAGGGGGCTGGCAATCAGCCCCAGCATTTT,CSARDPKGAGNQPQHF
-,TRBV6-2/TRBV6-3,TRBJ2-2,-,TGTGCCAGCAGTTACGCCGGGGAGCTGTTTTTT,CASSYAGELFF
few,TRBV7-9,TRBJ2-1,-,TGTGCCAGCAGCTCTGATGGCGGGGAATCCTACAATGAGCAGTTCTTC,CASSSDGGESYNEQFF
medium-sized,TRBV30,TRBJ1-5,-,TGTGCCTGGAGTGCAGGATGGGGCCAGCCCCAGCATTTT,CAWSAGWGQPQHF
medium-sized,TRBV28,TRBJ2-2,-,TGTGCCAGCAGTTTATTTGGGGGGGAGCTGTTTTTT,CASSLFGGELFF
many,TRBV27,TRBJ1-2,-,TGTGCCAGCAGTTTATCGGGGGTATCTGGCTACACCTTC,CASSLSGVSGYTF
many,TRBV4-2,TRBJ1-4,-,TGTGCCAGCAGCCCTGCCGGTTTGGGCGAAAGGGAAAAACTGTTTTTT,CASSPAGLGEREKLFF
-,TRBV7-9,TRBJ1-5,TRBD1,TGTGCCAGCAGCTCATCCCCGGGGACAGGGCTCTTATATCGCAATCAGCCCCAGCATTTT,CASSSSPGTGLLYRNQPQHF
-,TRBV4-1,TRBJ2-7,-,TGCGCCAGCAGCCAAGAGGTGGGGCTTTACGAGCAGTACTTC,CASSQEVGLYEQYF
few,TRBV29-1,TRBJ2-7,-,TGCAGCGTTCTCCAGGCTGGGGGGTACGAGCAGTACTTC,CSVLQAGGYEQYF
-,TRBV5-4,TRBJ2-1,-,TGTGCCAGCAGCTTGGGCCCTTCCTCCGGTGAGCAGTTCTTC,CASSLGPSSGEQFF
few,TRBV20-1,TRBJ2-3,TRBD2,TGCAGTGCTAGAGCAACTAGCGGGGCTCGCACAGATACGCAGTATTTT,CSARATSGARTDTQYF
few,TRBV27,TRBJ2-1,-,TGTGCCAGCAGTTCGAGTGGGCTGAACAAGAAGCAGTTCTTC,CASSSSGLNKKQFF
few,TRBV27,TRBJ2-3,TRBD2,TGTGCCAGCAGTAAGCCCCGTAGGAGCGGGAGGGGGGCTGGCACAGATACGCAGTATTTT,CASSKPRRSGRGAGTDTQYF
-,TRBV12-3/TRBV12-4,TRBJ2-5,-,TGTGCCAGCAGTTTATCTGTGTGGGAGACCCAGTACTTC,CASSLSVWETQYF
-,TRBV20-1,TRBJ1-2,TRBD1,TGCAGTGCTAGGGCTAACGACAGGGTCTATGGCTACACCTTC,CSARANDRVYGYTF
many,TRBV5-1,TRBJ2-5,-,TGCGCCAGCAGCCTACCGGCGGGATCGCCCCAAGAGACCCAGTACTTC,CASSLPAGSPQETQYF
few,TRBV7-7,TRBJ2-7,TRBD1,TGTGCCAGCAGCTTCCGACAGGGGCTCTCCTACGAGCAGTACTTC,CASSFRQGLSYEQYF
many,TRBV4-3,TRBJ2-1,-,TGCGCCAGCAGCCCCATGACTAGTGGGGATGAGCAGTTCTTC,CASSPMTSGDEQFF